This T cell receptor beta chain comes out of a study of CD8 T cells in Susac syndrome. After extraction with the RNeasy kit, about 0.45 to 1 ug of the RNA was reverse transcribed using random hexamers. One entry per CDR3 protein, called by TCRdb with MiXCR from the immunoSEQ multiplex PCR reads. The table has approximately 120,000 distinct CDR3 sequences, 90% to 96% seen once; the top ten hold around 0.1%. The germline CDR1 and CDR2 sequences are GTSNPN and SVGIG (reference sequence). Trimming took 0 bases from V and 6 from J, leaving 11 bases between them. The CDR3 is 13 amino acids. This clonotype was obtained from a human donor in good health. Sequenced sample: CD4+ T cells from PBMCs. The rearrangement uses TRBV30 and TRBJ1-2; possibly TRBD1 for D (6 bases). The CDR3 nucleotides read TGTGCCTGGAGTGTACGCAGGGGCCATGGCTACACCTTC. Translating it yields CAWSVRRGHGYTF.